This TCR beta chain was retrieved from a study of identical twins. This clonotype was picked up many times. Healthy Caucasians, and only they, were the donors. V lost 8 bases to trimming and J lost 6 bases, with 5 bases between them. The CDR3 has 10 residues. In TCRdb, the 5' RACE reads were re-called with MiXCR into one record per CDR3 protein. Of around 530,000 distinct CDR3 sequences in the sample, roughly 15% were seen once. Another study also made use of these data, one on yellow fever vaccine responses in identical twins.

This rearrangement joins TRBV12-3 or TRBV12-4 to TRBJ2-1; no definite D call. The TCR sequence derives from a woman aged 18-29 years in good health. Source material: CD4+ T cells sorted from blood. This CDR3 is CASEVNEQFF. The CDR3 DNA sequence: TGTGCCAGCGAGGTCAATGAGCAGTTCTTC.